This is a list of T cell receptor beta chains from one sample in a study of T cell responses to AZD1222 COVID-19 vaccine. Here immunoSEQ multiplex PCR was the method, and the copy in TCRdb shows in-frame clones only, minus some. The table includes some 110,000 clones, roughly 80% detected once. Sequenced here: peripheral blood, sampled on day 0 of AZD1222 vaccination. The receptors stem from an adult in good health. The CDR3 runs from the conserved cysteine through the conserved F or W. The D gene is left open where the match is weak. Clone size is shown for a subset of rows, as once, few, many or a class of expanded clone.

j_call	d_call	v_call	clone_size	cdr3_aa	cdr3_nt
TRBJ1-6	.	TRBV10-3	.	CATYQGGNSYNSPLHF	TGTGCCACCTACCAAGGGGGAAACTCCTATAATTCACCCCTCCACTTT
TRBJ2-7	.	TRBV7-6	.	CASSLTGVALDEQYF	TGTGCCAGCAGCTTAACCGGGGTCGCCCTTGACGAGCAGTACTTC
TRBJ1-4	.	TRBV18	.	CASTGQSDEKLFF	TGTGCCAGCACCGGACAGTCGGATGAAAAACTGTTTTTT
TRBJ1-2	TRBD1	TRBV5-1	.	CASSSGTGVDGYTF	TGCGCCAGCAGCTCCGGGACAGGGGTGGATGGCTACACCTTC
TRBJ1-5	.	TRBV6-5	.	CASRRENNQPQHF	TGTGCCAGCAGAAGAGAAAACAATCAGCCCCAGCATTTT
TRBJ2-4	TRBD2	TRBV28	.	CASRTSGFEGAKNIQYF	TGTGCCAGCAGGACTAGCGGTTTTGAGGGGGCCAAAAACATTCAGTACTTC
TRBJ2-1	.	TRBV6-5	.	CASSYSAGIEQFF	TGTGCCAGCAGTTACTCGGCGGGGATTGAGCAGTTCTTC
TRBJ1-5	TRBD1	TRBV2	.	CASSQDRGQSNQPQHF	TGTGCCAGCAGTCAGGACAGGGGCCAGAGCAATCAGCCCCAGCATTTT
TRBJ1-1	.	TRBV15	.	CATSGKGGGVNTEAFF	TGTGCCACCAGTGGGAAGGGAGGGGGAGTGAACACTGAAGCTTTCTTT
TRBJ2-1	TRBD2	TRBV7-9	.	CASSPVTGTRGEQFF	TGTGCCAGCAGCCCAGTAACCGGGACTAGGGGCGAGCAGTTCTTC
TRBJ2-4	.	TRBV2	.	CASRGGGAMAKNIQYF	TGTGCCAGCAGGGGAGGGGGCGCGATGGCCAAAAACATTCAGTACTTC
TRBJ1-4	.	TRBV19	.	CASSIGWGSEKLFF	TGTGCCAGTAGTATTGGCTGGGGGAGTGAAAAACTGTTTTTT
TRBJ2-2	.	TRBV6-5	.	CASTETVRVTGELFF	TGTGCCAGCACGGAGACAGTTCGGGTCACCGGGGAGCTGTTTTTT
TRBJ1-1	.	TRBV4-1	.	CASSQEYRVRTEAFF	TGCGCCAGCAGCCAAGAATACAGGGTGCGAACTGAAGCTTTCTTT
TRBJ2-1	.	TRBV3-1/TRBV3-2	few	CASSQLGQGGAEQFF	TGTGCCAGCAGCCAACTCGGACAGGGAGGGGCTGAGCAGTTCTTC
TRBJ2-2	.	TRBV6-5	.	CATGLPNTGELFF	TGTGCCACCGGGCTCCCGAACACCGGGGAGCTGTTTTTT
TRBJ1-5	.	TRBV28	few	CASSLNDQPQHF	TGTGCCAGCAGTTTAAACGATCAGCCCCAGCATTTT
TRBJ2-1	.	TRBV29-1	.	CSVERHDGGEQFF	TGCAGCGTTGAACGGCACGATGGGGGTGAGCAGTTCTTC
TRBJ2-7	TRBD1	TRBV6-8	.	CASSADRDRGPYEQYF	TGTGCCAGCAGTGCAGACCGGGACAGGGGTCCTTACGAGCAGTACTTC
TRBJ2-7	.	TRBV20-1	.	CSASSAAPPNYEQYF	TGCAGTGCTAGTAGCGCGGCCCCCCCTAACTACGAGCAGTACTTC
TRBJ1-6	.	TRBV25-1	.	CASSGTLVASSYNSPLHF	TGTGCCAGCAGTGGGACTCTCGTGGCGAGCTCCTATAATTCACCCCTCCACTTT
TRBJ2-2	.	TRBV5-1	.	CASSLGDRHTGELFF	TGCGCCAGCAGCTTGGGGGACCGGCACACCGGGGAGCTGTTTTTT
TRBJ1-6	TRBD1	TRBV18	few	CASSPASPGTGLVSPLHF	TGTGCCAGCTCACCTGCCAGTCCCGGGACAGGGCTGGTTTCACCCCTCCACTTT
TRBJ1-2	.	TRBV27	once	CASSLSGQGYTF	TGTGCCAGCAGTTTATCTGGGCAGGGCTACACCTTC
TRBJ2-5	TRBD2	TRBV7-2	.	CASSPTSGGKETQYF	TGTGCCAGCAGCCCAACTAGCGGGGGGAAAGAGACCCAGTACTTC
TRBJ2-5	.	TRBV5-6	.	CASSFRETQYF	TGTGCCAGCAGCTTTCGAGAGACCCAGTACTTC
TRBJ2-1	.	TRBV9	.	CASSVRQGEGNEQFF	TGTGCCAGCAGCGTAAGGCAGGGTGAGGGCAATGAGCAGTTCTTC
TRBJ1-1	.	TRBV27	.	CASRLQGNTEAFF	TGTGCCAGCAGGCTCCAGGGGAACACTGAAGCTTTCTTT
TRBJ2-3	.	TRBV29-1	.	CSVATTGGTQYF	TGCAGCGTCGCGACCACAGGCGGCACGCAGTATTTT
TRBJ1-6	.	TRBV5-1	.	CASSLSPSSYNSPLHF	TGCGCCAGCAGCTTGTCCCCGAGCTCCTATAATTCACCCCTCCACTTT
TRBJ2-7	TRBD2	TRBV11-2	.	CASTLGIRSGRSYEQYF	TGTGCCAGCACCCTAGGAATACGGAGCGGGAGGAGTTACGAGCAGTACTTC
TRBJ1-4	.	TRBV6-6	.	CAFRRGPNEKLFF	TGTGCCTTCCGAAGGGGTCCTAATGAAAAACTGTTTTTT
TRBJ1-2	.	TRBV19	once	CASSTIASVPGYTF	TGTGCCAGTAGTACAATCGCGTCGGTCCCTGGCTACACCTTC
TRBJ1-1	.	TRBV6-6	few	CASCANTEAFF	TGTGCCAGCTGTGCGAACACTGAAGCTTTCTTT
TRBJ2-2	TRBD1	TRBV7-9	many	CASSSTGALNTGELFF	TGTGCCAGCAGCTCGACAGGGGCGCTTAACACCGGGGAGCTGTTTTTT
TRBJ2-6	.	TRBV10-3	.	CAIRAEGGAYSGANVLTF	TGTGCCATCAGGGCCGAGGGCGGGGCCTACTCTGGGGCCAACGTCCTGACTTTC
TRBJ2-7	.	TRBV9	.	CASSPRLDKYYEQYF	TGTGCCAGCAGCCCCCGGCTCGACAAGTACTACGAGCAGTACTTC
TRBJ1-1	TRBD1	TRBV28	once	CASITAGTGRTEAFF	TGTGCCAGCATCACAGCCGGGACAGGTCGAACTGAAGCTTTCTTT
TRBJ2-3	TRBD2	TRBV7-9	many	CASSRDYLTDTQYF	TGTGCCAGCAGCCGGGACTACCTCACAGATACGCAGTATTTT
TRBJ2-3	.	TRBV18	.	CASSPPSLEDTQYF	TGTGCCAGCTCACCACCTTCACTGGAAGATACGCAGTATTTT
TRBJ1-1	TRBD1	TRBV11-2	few	CASSPRDRGGNTEAFF	TGTGCCAGCAGCCCCCGGGACAGGGGCGGTAACACTGAAGCTTTCTTT
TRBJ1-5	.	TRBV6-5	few	CASTRAGNQPQHF	TGTGCCAGCACCAGGGCGGGGAATCAGCCCCAGCATTTT